This TCR beta chain comes out of a study of T cell clones after liver transplantation. Whole-study context: Tolerance: complete withdrawal held at least one year, liver enzymes staying within twice normal.

Trimming cost V 2 bases and J 7 bases, with 15 bases left between them. Germline CDR1 reads MNHNS; CDR2 reads SASEGT. The CDR3 is 14 residues long. TCRdb's table, derived via immunoSEQ multiplex PCR, lists solely in-frame clones and lacks some. This sample has roughly 72,000 clones, with under 90% found just once. The sequences come from CD4+ T cells from blood, collected less than 50 months after liver transplant. The clonotype comes from a human patient who received a liver transplant. Some T cells may be provided by the graft donor. The chain has TRBV6-1 and TRBJ2-7, with a possible D match to TRBD2 (6 bases). This chain's CDR3 is CASSEWGELGEQYF. As DNA, the CDR3 is TGTGCCAGCAGTGAATGGGGGGAGTTGGGGGAGCAGTACTTC.